Shown below are 4 T cell receptor beta chains from a single sample sequenced in a study of long-term antiretroviral therapy in people with HIV. Running of the v3.0 immunoSEQ assay took place at survey level. Clones were sequenced by immunoSEQ multiplex PCR, and TCRdb holds only the in-frame ones, with some missing. The repertoire includes about 24,000 clones, about 91% of them detected once, and about 9% sits in the top ten. The source material was unsorted PBMCs, sampled 1.8 years before starting antiretroviral therapy. Source of these receptors: a man aged 50-59 years with HIV.

The chain joins TRBV5-6 to TRBJ2-7; TRBD1 might be the D (5 bases). Trimming pared 4 bases from V and 7 bases from J, leaving 12 bases between. The CDR3 sequence is 12 residues long. In germline, CDR1 is SGHDT, CDR2 YYEEEE. CDR3 in DNA: TGTGCCAGCAGCACCGACAGTTTGGAGCAGTACTTC. Translated, it gives CASSTDSLEQYF.

The chain links TRBV20-1 to TRBJ2-1; D is unclear. V lost 4 bases and J lost 7, with 5 bases in between. The CDR3 consists of 10 residues. Germline V gene data show CDR1 as DFQATT and CDR2 as SNEGSKA (reference sequence). The CDR3 reads CSAMGNEQFF. CDR3 bases: TGCAGTGCTATGGGTAATGAGCAGTTCTTC.

The chain is built from TRBV7-9 and TRBJ2-1; D is possibly TRBD2 (5 bases). V dropped 5 bases and J dropped 14 bases, with 13 bases sitting between them. CDR3 length: 11 residues. Looked up from germline, CDR1 is SEHNR and CDR2 is FQNEAQ (reference sequence). In nucleotides, the CDR3 is TGTGCCAGCAGCCTAACGAGGGCGGAGTTCTTC. This sequence encodes CASSLTRAEFF.

This chain connects TRBV7-2 to TRBJ1-2, with D possibly being TRBD1 (5 bases). From germline, CDR1 is SGHTA and CDR2 FQGNSA. V was shortened by 1 base and J by 3 bases, with 9 bases between the two germline ends. CDR3 length equals 14 residues. The CDR3 here is CASSLVGVDYGYTF. DNA of the CDR3: TGTGCCAGCAGCTTAGTAGGGGTAGACTATGGCTACACCTTC.